This is a list of T cell receptor beta chains from one sample in a study of shared clonotypes between healthy human individuals. The table came from immunoSEQ multiplex PCR; TCRdb's copy has only in-frame clones and leaves some out. Of fewer than 1.6 million clones in the sample, just under 99% were seen once. The sequenced material came from naive CD4+ T cells sorted from blood. Receptor source: a man in his thirties or forties in good health. CDR3s include the opening cysteine and the closing phenylalanine or tryptophan. D genes are given only for firm matches. Some rows mark clone size as missing; the rest say once, few, many or name a class of expanded clone.

j_call: TRBJ2-7
clone_size: NA
v_call: TRBV25-1
d_call: NA
cdr3_nt: TGTGCCAGCAGTGAACTCGGACAGACTTACGAGCAGTACTTC
cdr3_aa: CASSELGQTYEQYF

j_call: TRBJ1-1
clone_size: NA
v_call: TRBV4-1
d_call: NA
cdr3_nt: TGCGCCAGCAGAGCCTTGGACCGCCGTAGACCTGAAGCTTTCTTT
cdr3_aa: CASRALDRRRPEAFF

j_call: TRBJ2-2
clone_size: NA
v_call: TRBV7-3
d_call: NA
cdr3_nt: TGTGCCAGCAGCTTAACGTTGAGGGGAACCGGGGAGCTGTTTTTT
cdr3_aa: CASSLTLRGTGELFF

j_call: TRBJ2-1
clone_size: NA
v_call: TRBV10-3
d_call: TRBD1
cdr3_nt: TGTGCCATCAGTGAGTACGGACAGGGGGCTGGCAATGAGCAGTTCTTC
cdr3_aa: CAISEYGQGAGNEQFF

j_call: TRBJ2-1
clone_size: NA
v_call: TRBV7-9
d_call: NA
cdr3_nt: TGTGCCAGCAGCTTAGGAGTGCAGGCTAGCTCCTACAATGAGCAGTTCTTC
cdr3_aa: CASSLGVQASSYNEQFF

j_call: TRBJ2-1
clone_size: NA
v_call: TRBV25-1
d_call: TRBD1
cdr3_nt: TGTGCCAGCAGGGACAGGACTGCCGGGCAGTTCTTC
cdr3_aa: CASRDRTAGQFF

j_call: TRBJ2-7
clone_size: NA
v_call: TRBV4-1
d_call: NA
cdr3_nt: TGCGCCAGCAGCCGGCGGGACTCCTACGAGCAGTACTTC
cdr3_aa: CASSRRDSYEQYF

j_call: TRBJ2-6
clone_size: NA
v_call: TRBV29-1
d_call: NA
cdr3_nt: TGCAGCGTTATTTGGGGGGCCAACGTCCTGACTTTC
cdr3_aa: CSVIWGANVLTF

j_call: TRBJ1-5
clone_size: NA
v_call: TRBV2
d_call: NA
cdr3_nt: TGTGCCAGCAGGGACTTCTCTTCAGGGCCCCAGCATTTT
cdr3_aa: CASRDFSSGPQHF

j_call: TRBJ2-1
clone_size: NA
v_call: TRBV30
d_call: NA
cdr3_nt: TGTGCCTGGAGTGTACTAGGTGAGCAGTTCTTC
cdr3_aa: CAWSVLGEQFF

j_call: TRBJ2-5
clone_size: once
v_call: TRBV11-2
d_call: TRBD2
cdr3_nt: TGTGCCAGCAGCTTGAGGTCGCTGGCCAGCGGGAGGGAAGAGACCCAGTACTTC
cdr3_aa: CASSLRSLASGREETQYF

j_call: TRBJ2-3
clone_size: NA
v_call: TRBV19
d_call: TRBD2
cdr3_nt: TGTGCCAGTAGCGGACTAGCGGGAGTAATTACGCAGTATTTT
cdr3_aa: CASSGLAGVITQYF

j_call: TRBJ2-7
clone_size: NA
v_call: TRBV5-1
d_call: NA
cdr3_nt: TGCGCCAGCAGCTTGGTCCAGGATAGCTCCTACGAGCAGTACTTC
cdr3_aa: CASSLVQDSSYEQYF

j_call: TRBJ1-4
clone_size: NA
v_call: TRBV5-6
d_call: NA
cdr3_nt: TGTGCCAGCACCGTGGGATCAACTAATGAAAAACTGTTTTTT
cdr3_aa: CASTVGSTNEKLFF

j_call: TRBJ2-7
clone_size: NA
v_call: TRBV5-1
d_call: NA
cdr3_nt: TGCGCCAGCAGACCCTTGACAGGCCCGAGCTCCTACGAGCAGTACTTC
cdr3_aa: CASRPLTGPSSYEQYF

j_call: TRBJ1-5
clone_size: NA
v_call: TRBV10-2
d_call: TRBD1
cdr3_nt: TGCGCCAGCAGTGATCGGGACAGGGGACTGCATCAGCCCCAGCATTTT
cdr3_aa: CASSDRDRGLHQPQHF

j_call: TRBJ1-5
clone_size: NA
v_call: TRBV28
d_call: NA
cdr3_nt: TGTGCCAGCACCCTTTCGTCTGGGCATCAGCCCCAGCATTTT
cdr3_aa: CASTLSSGHQPQHF

j_call: TRBJ1-3
clone_size: NA
v_call: TRBV19
d_call: TRBD1
cdr3_nt: TGTGCCAGCAGGACAGGGCCAGGAAACACCATATATTTT
cdr3_aa: CASRTGPGNTIYF

j_call: TRBJ2-1
clone_size: once
v_call: TRBV4-2
d_call: TRBD1
cdr3_nt: TGTGCCAGCAGCCAAGAGACAGGGCGGAGGTTAGAGCAGTTCTTC
cdr3_aa: CASSQETGRRLEQFF

j_call: TRBJ1-5
clone_size: NA
v_call: TRBV2
d_call: NA
cdr3_nt: TGTGCCAGCAGGGGTGGGGGGAATCAGCCCCAGCATTTT
cdr3_aa: CASRGGGNQPQHF

j_call: TRBJ1-4
clone_size: NA
v_call: TRBV7-6
d_call: NA
cdr3_nt: TGTGCCAGCAGCTTAGAGGCGGGGTGGGCTAATGAAAAACTGTTTTTT
cdr3_aa: CASSLEAGWANEKLFF

j_call: TRBJ2-7
clone_size: NA
v_call: TRBV28
d_call: NA
cdr3_nt: TGTGCCAGCACCCCTCGGGGGGACAGCATATCGAGCGAGCAGTACTTC
cdr3_aa: CASTPRGDSISSEQYF

j_call: TRBJ2-2
clone_size: NA
v_call: TRBV6-4
d_call: TRBD2
cdr3_nt: TGTGCCAGCAGTCCGGGGGGGAGAAACACCGGGGAGCTGTTTTTT
cdr3_aa: CASSPGGRNTGELFF

j_call: TRBJ1-4
clone_size: NA
v_call: TRBV5-1
d_call: NA
cdr3_nt: TGCGCCAGCAGCTGGGGGGCAACTAATGAAAAACTGTTTTTT
cdr3_aa: CASSWGATNEKLFF

j_call: TRBJ2-7
clone_size: NA
v_call: TRBV6-5
d_call: NA
cdr3_nt: TGTGCCAGCAGTTACCAGTTCCCCCAGTACGAGCAGTACTTC
cdr3_aa: CASSYQFPQYEQYF

j_call: TRBJ2-7
clone_size: NA
v_call: TRBV7-2
d_call: NA
cdr3_nt: TGTGCCAGCAGCCCCACTACTCTAGCCTTTAGCCGCTACGAGCAGTACTTC
cdr3_aa: CASSPTTLAFSRYEQYF

j_call: TRBJ2-7
clone_size: NA
v_call: TRBV6-6
d_call: TRBD1
cdr3_nt: TGTGCCAGCAGCCCCCCGGCTGGGACAGGCTTCTACGAGCAGTACTTC
cdr3_aa: CASSPPAGTGFYEQYF

j_call: TRBJ2-3
clone_size: NA
v_call: TRBV7-2
d_call: NA
cdr3_nt: TGTGCCAGCAGCTTAGCGGGGAACACAGATACGCAGTATTTT
cdr3_aa: CASSLAGNTDTQYF

j_call: TRBJ1-3
clone_size: NA
v_call: TRBV5-1
d_call: NA
cdr3_nt: TGCGCCAGCAGCTTGGGACAGGCGAGCTCTGGAAACACCATATATTTT
cdr3_aa: CASSLGQASSGNTIYF

j_call: TRBJ2-3
clone_size: NA
v_call: TRBV7-2
d_call: NA
cdr3_nt: TGTGCCAGCAGCTTAGTTTTGACAGTCACAGATACGCAGTATTTT
cdr3_aa: CASSLVLTVTDTQYF

j_call: TRBJ2-7
clone_size: NA
v_call: TRBV2
d_call: TRBD1
cdr3_nt: TGTGCCAGCAGTGAAGAAAGACAGGGTAGGCAGTACTTC
cdr3_aa: CASSEERQGRQYF

j_call: TRBJ1-1
clone_size: NA
v_call: TRBV4-2
d_call: NA
cdr3_nt: TGTGCCAGCAGCCAAGATCGGGACACTGAAGCTTTCTTT
cdr3_aa: CASSQDRDTEAFF

j_call: TRBJ2-7
clone_size: NA
v_call: TRBV28
d_call: TRBD1
cdr3_nt: TGTGCCAGCAGTTTCGACAGGGGGCGATCCTACGAGCAGTACTTC
cdr3_aa: CASSFDRGRSYEQYF

j_call: TRBJ2-3
clone_size: NA
v_call: TRBV11-2
d_call: TRBD2
cdr3_nt: TGTGCCAGCAGCTTAGATGCACTAGCGGGACGAACAGATACGCAGTATTTT
cdr3_aa: CASSLDALAGRTDTQYF

j_call: TRBJ2-7
clone_size: once
v_call: TRBV11-2
d_call: NA
cdr3_nt: TGTGCCAGCAGCACTTTGAAAGGTAGCGGCTTCTACGAGCAGTACTTC
cdr3_aa: CASSTLKGSGFYEQYF

j_call: TRBJ1-1
clone_size: NA
v_call: TRBV7-9
d_call: NA
cdr3_nt: TGTGCCAGCAGCAGGGACCTTATGAACACTGAAGCTTTCTTT
cdr3_aa: CASSRDLMNTEAFF

j_call: TRBJ2-3
clone_size: NA
v_call: TRBV11-2
d_call: NA
cdr3_nt: TGTGCCAGCAGCTCCGATAGACCCAATACGCAGTATTTT
cdr3_aa: CASSSDRPNTQYF